The 18 T cell receptor beta chains below all came from one sample that was sequenced in a study of blood T cell repertoires in COVID-19. Clones were read by immunoSEQ multiplex PCR, and TCRdb kept only the in-frame ones, dropping some. The top ten clones hold 5% to 6% of a sample with under 80,000 clones, roughly 92% of them seen once. Material: peripheral blood. These receptors originate from a human donor in a cohort sampled during active COVID-19.

The chain joins TRBV21-1 to TRBJ2-7; TRBD2, the D gene given by the table, was not confirmed from the DNA. TRBV21-1 constitutes a pseudogene. The CDR3 extends over 12 amino acids. Here the CDR3 reads CNSSRTPTEQYF. The CDR3, as DNA: TGCAACTCTAGCAGAACCCCTACGGAGCAGTACTTC.

CDR3 in amino acids: CATKGQASYEQYF. CDR3 DNA sequence: TGTGCCACTAAAGGACAGGCCTCCTACGAGCAGTACTTC. The chain uses TRBV6-5 and TRBJ2-7, with 7 bases aligning to TRBD1. With 10 bases clipped from V and 0 bases from J, the junction kept 6 bases outside the gene matches. The CDR3 runs 13 residues. Germline V gene data show CDR1 as MNHEY and CDR2 as SVGAGI.

The chain joins TRBV27 to TRBJ2-5; maybe TRBD1 (6 bases). V was clipped by 6 bases and J by 4 bases, with 18 bases between them. CDR3 size: 15 residues. The germline V gene has CDR1 MNHEY and CDR2 SMNVEV (reference sequence). Here the CDR3 DNA reads TGTGCCAGCAGACCACCTCCCGAAGGGGGAGAGACCCAGTACTTC. Protein: CASRPPPEGGETQYF.

The chain uses TRBV6-5 and TRBJ2-1, with 7 positions matching TRBD2. This CDR3 has 15 amino acids. After removal of 7 bases from V and 0 bases from J, the junction contained 6 bases not matched to a gene. CDR1 MNHEY and CDR2 SVGAGI come from the germline V gene. CDR3 sequence: CASTPSGNSYNEQFF. CDR3 nucleotide sequence: TGTGCCAGCACCCCTAGCGGTAACTCCTACAATGAGCAGTTCTTC.

The genes are TRBV6-6 and TRBJ2-7; the match to TRBD1 covers 7 bases. The CDR3 has 14 amino acids. CDR1 and CDR2 from the germline V gene are MNHNY and SVGAGI (reference sequence). Trimming at V came to 2 bases and at J to 4 bases, leaving 5 bases not matched to a gene. The CDR3 bases are TGTGCCAGCAGTTACGGGGGACAGACTTACGAGCAGTACTTC. Translating gives CASSYGGQTYEQYF.

This clone was counted between two and nine times. V and J are TRBV30 and TRBJ1-5; a possible D gene is TRBD1 (5 bases). The CDR3 has 13 amino acids. Germline loops: CDR1 GTSNPN, CDR2 SVGIG (reference sequence). The ends were cut back, 0 bases at V and 7 bases at J, with 10 bases in the middle. CDR3 coding DNA: TGTGCCTGGAGTGTAGGGGCAGACCAGCCCCAGCATTTT. The encoded protein is CAWSVGADQPQHF. Full variable domain (rest looked up from reference TRBV30 and TRBJ1-5): SQTIHQWPATLVQPVGSPLSLECTVEGTSNPNLYWYRQAAGRGLQLLFYSVGIGQISSEVPQNLSASRPQDRQFILSSKKLLLSDSGFYLCAWSVGADQPQHFGDGTRLSIL.

This chain joins TRBV9 and TRBJ2-2; TRBD2 matches 15 bases. This CDR3 contains 19 residues. V shed 4 bases, J shed 4 bases, and the junction held 11 bases outside the gene matches. Germline V lookup: CDR1 SGDLS, CDR2 YYNGEE. As DNA, the CDR3 is TGTGCCAGCAGCCCGGGACTAGCGGGAGGCCTGGGGGGCACCGGGGAGCTGTTTTTT. Its translation: CASSPGLAGGLGGTGELFF.

This clone was picked up one time. The chain carries TRBV5-5 and TRBJ1-1; tentatively, D is TRBD1 (5 bases). The CDR3 covers 15 residues. Trimming cost V 3 bases and J 5 bases, with 17 bases left between them. Germline CDR1 is SGHKS and CDR2 is YYEKEE (reference sequence). The chain's CDR3 is CASSSGANRGTEAFF. DNA of the CDR3: TGTGCCAGCAGCTCGGGAGCAAACCGGGGGACTGAAGCTTTCTTT.

The rearrangement uses TRBV27 and TRBJ1-2; D gene uncertain. Trimming shortened V by 4 bases and J by 6 bases, and 24 bases separated the two germline ends. The CDR3 consists of 17 residues. Germline V gives CDR1 MNHEY, CDR2 SMNVEV (reference sequence). DNA of the CDR3: TGTGCCAGCAGTTCCTATCGGAGGGTGGGAGTTAGGCATGGCTACACCTTC. Translation gives CASSSYRRVGVRHGYTF.

This clone was detected only once. The CDR3 nucleotides read TGTGCCAGCAGCTTCGAACAGGTTCGAAACACCGGGGAGCTGTTTTTT. Protein sequence: CASSFEQVRNTGELFF. V gene TRBV7-3 combines with J gene TRBJ2-2; D might be TRBD1 (5 bases). CDR1 and CDR2 from the germline V gene are SGHTA and FQGTGA. The CDR3 is 16 amino acids. With 3 bases removed from V and 2 bases from J, the gap between germline ends came to 13 bases. The full variable domain, in which reference TRBV7-3 and TRBJ2-2 provide the parts outside the CDR3, is GAGVSQTPSNKVTEKGKYVELRCDPISGHTALYWYRQSLGQGPEFLIYFQGTGAADDSGLPNDRFFAVRPEGSVSTLKIQRTERGDSAVYLCASSFEQVRNTGELFFGEGSRLTVL.

This chain uses TRBV18 with TRBJ2-5, with 8 bases aligning to TRBD1. The ends lost 5 bases at V and 5 bases at J; junction bases unmatched: 7. CDR3 size: 14 residues. Germline values: CDR1 KGHSH, CDR2 LQKENI. CDR3 nucleotide sequence: TGTGCCAGCTCAGACAGGGGTGGGACGGAGACCCAGTACTTC. The encoded protein is CASSDRGGTETQYF.

The V call is TRBV9, the J call TRBJ2-7, with 9 bases fitting TRBD2. There are 13 residues in the CDR3. Per germline, CDR1 SGDLS and CDR2 YYNGEE. J lost 12 bases, V lost 2 bases, and 9 bases had no gene match. The CDR3 loop reads CASSVSLAGFRYF. CDR3 coding DNA: TGTGCCAGCAGCGTGAGTCTAGCGGGATTCCGGTACTTC.

The table lists this clone with a few counts. The rearrangement links TRBV4-1 to TRBJ2-5; a possible D gene is TRBD1 (6 bases). Germline V gene lookup returns CDR1 MGHRA and CDR2 YSYEKL. V gave up 4 bases and J gave up 1 base, with 16 bases separating them. This CDR3 is built from 16 residues. For the CDR3, the DNA is TGCGCCAGCAGCCTAAGAATAATGGACAGCCAAGAGACCCAGTACTTC. Translating gives CASSLRIMDSQETQYF.

This chain links TRBV5-6 with TRBJ2-7; 10 nucleotides match TRBD1. Germline CDR1 and CDR2: SGHDT and YYEEEE. V dropped 6 bases and J dropped 4; count of bases not matched to a gene: 7. This CDR3 has 14 residues. For the CDR3, the DNA is TGTGCCAGCAACCTTGGGACAGGGGCATACGAGCAGTACTTC. Amino acid sequence: CASNLGTGAYEQYF. Full variable domain (missing parts from reference TRBV5-6 and TRBJ2-7): DAGVTQSPTHLIKTRGQQVTLRCSPKSGHDTVSWYQQALGQGPQFIFQYYEEEERQRGNFPDRFSGHQFPNYSSELNVNALLLGDSALYLCASNLGTGAYEQYFGPGTRLTVT.

The chain combines TRBV15 with TRBJ2-3; 8 nucleotides agree with TRBD2. V was clipped by 0 bases and J by 6 bases; unmatched bases: 8. Germline loops: CDR1 LNHNV, CDR2 YYDKDF (reference sequence). The CDR3 contains 16 residues. Here the CDR3 reads CATSRDHPGGPDTQYF. CDR3 coding DNA: TGTGCCACCAGCAGAGATCACCCGGGGGGGCCGGATACGCAGTATTTT.

The rearrangement joins TRBV10-3 to TRBJ2-1; 7 positions agree with TRBD2. This CDR3 region has 15 residues. Germline CDR1 is ENHRY and CDR2 is SYGVKD. With V trimmed by 4 bases and J by 10 bases, 13 bases remained unmatched. The DNA of the CDR3 is TGTGCCATCAGTGTTGGTCTAGCGGATCTAGGGGAGCAGTTCTTC. This translates into CAISVGLADLGEQFF.

The J gene is TRBJ1-1, the V gene TRBV12-3 or TRBV12-4; D perhaps matches TRBD1 (6 bases). This CDR3 is 13 amino acids long. Trimming took off 4 bases at V and 6 bases at J, with 12 bases between the two ends. The CDR3 DNA sequence: TGTGCCAGCAGTTCGGGACAATGGTCTGAAGCTTTCTTT. This codes for CASSSGQWSEAFF.

The chain couples TRBV5-1 to TRBJ2-7; a weak D match, TRBD2 (5 bases). The CDR3 spans 16 residues. Looked up from germline, CDR1 is SGHRS and CDR2 is YFSETQ. Trimming left V 3 bases short and J 1 base short, with 17 bases between. CDR3 sequence reads: CASSSYGEGGSYEQYF. The CDR3 DNA sequence: TGCGCCAGCAGCTCCTACGGTGAAGGAGGATCCTACGAGCAGTACTTC.